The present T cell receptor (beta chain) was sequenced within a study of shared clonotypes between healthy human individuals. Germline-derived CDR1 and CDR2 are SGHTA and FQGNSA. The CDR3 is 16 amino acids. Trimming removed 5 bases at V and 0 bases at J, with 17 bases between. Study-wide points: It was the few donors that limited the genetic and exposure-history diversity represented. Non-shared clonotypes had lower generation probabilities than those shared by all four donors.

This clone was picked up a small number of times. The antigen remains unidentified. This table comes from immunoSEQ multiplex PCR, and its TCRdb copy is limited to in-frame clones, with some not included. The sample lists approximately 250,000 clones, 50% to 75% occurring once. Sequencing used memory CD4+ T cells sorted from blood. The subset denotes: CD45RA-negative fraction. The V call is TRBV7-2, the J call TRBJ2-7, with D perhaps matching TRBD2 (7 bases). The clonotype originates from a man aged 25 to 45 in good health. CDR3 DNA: TGTGCCAGCAGCCTAGGGGGGGCAGGGAGCTCCTACGAGCAGTACTTC. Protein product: CASSLGGAGSSYEQYF. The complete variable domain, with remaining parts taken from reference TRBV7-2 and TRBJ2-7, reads GAGVSQSPSNKVTEKGKDVELRCDPISGHTALYWYRQSLGQGLEFLIYFQGNSAPDKSGLPSDRFSAERTGGSVSTLTIQRTQQEDSAVYLCASSLGGAGSSYEQYFGPGTRLTVT.